This T cell receptor (beta chain) was recorded in a study of post-analysis software for immune sequencing data. General study results and limits: Those with multiple sclerosis, the patient group, showed significantly lower normalized Chao1 diversity than controls. The study found TRBV5-6, TRBV5-1 and TRBV20-1 among 4 or 5 TRBV segments more frequent in patients than controls.

As regards this clonotype: As yet, its antigen is unknown.

CDR1 and CDR2 (germline): SGHDT, YYEEEE. The CDR3 covers 15 residues. Trimming cost V 0 bases and J 5 bases, with 14 bases left between them. Incorporated into the TCR beta cDNA libraries were unique molecular identifiers, which served to reduce PCR and sequencing biases. TCRdb re-called the PCR reads through MiXCR, storing one row per CDR3 protein. The table records roughly 730,000 distinct CDR3 sequences, 25% to 30% of them present only once. Specimen: blood. The V and J genes are TRBV5-6 and TRBJ1-1; D is perhaps TRBD1 (5 bases). This sequence originates from a girl aged 5-17 years with multiple sclerosis. The CDR3 DNA sequence: TGTGCCAGCAGCTTGGGCGGGACGGTGGGGACTGAAGCTTTCTTT. It translates to CASSLGGTVGTEAFF. Together with reference TRBV5-6 and TRBJ1-1, the CDR3 gives the full variable domain: DAGVTQSPTHLIKTRGQQVTLRCSPKSGHDTVSWYQQALGQGPQFIFQYYEEEERQRGNFPDRFSGHQFPNYSSELNVNALLLGDSALYLCASSLGGTVGTEAFFGQGTRLTVV.